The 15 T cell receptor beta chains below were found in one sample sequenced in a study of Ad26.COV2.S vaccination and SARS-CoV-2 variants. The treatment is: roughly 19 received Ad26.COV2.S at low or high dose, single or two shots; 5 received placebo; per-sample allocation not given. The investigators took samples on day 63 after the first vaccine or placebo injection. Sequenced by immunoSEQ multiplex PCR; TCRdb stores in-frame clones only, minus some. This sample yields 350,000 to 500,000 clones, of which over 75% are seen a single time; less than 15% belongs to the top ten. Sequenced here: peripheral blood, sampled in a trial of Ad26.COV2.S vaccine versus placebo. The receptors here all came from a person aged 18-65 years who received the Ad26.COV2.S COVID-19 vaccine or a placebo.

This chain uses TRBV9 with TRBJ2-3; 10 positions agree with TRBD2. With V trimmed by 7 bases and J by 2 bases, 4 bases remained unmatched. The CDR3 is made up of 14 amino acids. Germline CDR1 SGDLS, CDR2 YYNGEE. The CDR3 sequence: CASGLAGVTDTQYF. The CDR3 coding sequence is TGTGCCAGCGGTCTAGCGGGAGTCACAGATACGCAGTATTTT.

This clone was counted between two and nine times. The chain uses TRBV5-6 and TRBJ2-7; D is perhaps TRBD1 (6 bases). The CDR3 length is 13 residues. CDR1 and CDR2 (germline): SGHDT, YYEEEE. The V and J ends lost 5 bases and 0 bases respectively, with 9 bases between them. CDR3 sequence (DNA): TGTGCCAGCAGTCCAGGGGTCTCCTACGAGCAGTACTTC. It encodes CASSPGVSYEQYF.

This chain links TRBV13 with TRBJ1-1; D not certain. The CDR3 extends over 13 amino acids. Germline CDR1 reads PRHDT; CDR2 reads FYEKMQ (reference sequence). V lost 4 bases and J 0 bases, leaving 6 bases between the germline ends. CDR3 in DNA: TGTGCCAGCAGCTCTCGTCTGAACACTGAAGCTTTCTTT. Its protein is CASSSRLNTEAFF.

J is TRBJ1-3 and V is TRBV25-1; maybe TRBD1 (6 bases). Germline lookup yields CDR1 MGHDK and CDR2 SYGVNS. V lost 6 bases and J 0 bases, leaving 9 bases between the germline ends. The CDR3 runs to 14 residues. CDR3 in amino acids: CASSTGLSGNTIYF. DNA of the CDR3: TGTGCCAGCAGCACAGGGCTCTCTGGAAACACCATATATTTT. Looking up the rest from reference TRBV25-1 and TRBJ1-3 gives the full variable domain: EADIYQTPRYLVIGTGKKITLECSQTMGHDKMYWYQQDPGMELHLIHYSYGVNSTEKGDLSSESTVSRIRTEHFPLTLESARPSHTSQYLCASSTGLSGNTIYFGEGSWLTVV.

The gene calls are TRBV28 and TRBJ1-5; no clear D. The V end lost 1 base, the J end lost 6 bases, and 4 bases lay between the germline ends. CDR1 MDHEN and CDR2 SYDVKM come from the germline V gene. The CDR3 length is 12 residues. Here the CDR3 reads CASSLYFQPQHF. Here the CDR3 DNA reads TGTGCCAGCAGTTTATACTTTCAGCCCCAGCATTTT.

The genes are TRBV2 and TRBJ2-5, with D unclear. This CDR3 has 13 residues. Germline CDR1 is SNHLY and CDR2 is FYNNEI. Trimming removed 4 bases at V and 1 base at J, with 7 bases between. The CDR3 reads CASSVRVQETQYF. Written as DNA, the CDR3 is TGTGCCAGCAGTGTCCGGGTCCAAGAGACCCAGTACTTC.

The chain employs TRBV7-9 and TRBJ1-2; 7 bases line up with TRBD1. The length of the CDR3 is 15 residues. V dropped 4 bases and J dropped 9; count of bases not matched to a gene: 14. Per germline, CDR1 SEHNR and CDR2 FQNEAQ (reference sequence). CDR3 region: CASSSRQGEIRSYTF. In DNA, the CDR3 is TGTGCCAGCAGCTCCCGACAGGGAGAAATAAGAAGCTACACCTTC.

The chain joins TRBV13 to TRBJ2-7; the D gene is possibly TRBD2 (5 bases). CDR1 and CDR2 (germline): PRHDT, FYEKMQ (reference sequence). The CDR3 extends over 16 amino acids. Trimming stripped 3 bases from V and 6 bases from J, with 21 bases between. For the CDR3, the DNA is TGTGCCAGCAGCTTCGGTCCACACGGAGGAGGCCTCGAGCAGTACTTC. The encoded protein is CASSFGPHGGGLEQYF.

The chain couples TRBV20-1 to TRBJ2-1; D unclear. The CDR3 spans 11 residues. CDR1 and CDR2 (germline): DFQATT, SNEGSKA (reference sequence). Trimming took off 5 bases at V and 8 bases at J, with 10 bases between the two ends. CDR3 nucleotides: TGCAGTGCTCCCCGAAGGGATGAGCAGTTCTTC. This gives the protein CSAPRRDEQFF.

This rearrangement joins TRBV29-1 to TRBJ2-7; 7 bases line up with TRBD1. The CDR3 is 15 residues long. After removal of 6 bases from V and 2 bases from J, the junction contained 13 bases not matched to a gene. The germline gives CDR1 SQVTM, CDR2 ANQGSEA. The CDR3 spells CSVLPGQRTPYEQYF. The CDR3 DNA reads TGCAGCGTCTTACCGGGACAGCGAACACCCTACGAGCAGTACTTC.

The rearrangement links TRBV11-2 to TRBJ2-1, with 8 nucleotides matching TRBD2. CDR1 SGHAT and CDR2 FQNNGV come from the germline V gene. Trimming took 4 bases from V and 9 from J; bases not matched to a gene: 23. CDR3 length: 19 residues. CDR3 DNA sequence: TGTGCCAGCAGCTCCCCGAAGGAGAAAGCGGGAGCTAACCGCGGTGAGCAGTTCTTC. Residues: CASSSPKEKAGANRGEQFF.

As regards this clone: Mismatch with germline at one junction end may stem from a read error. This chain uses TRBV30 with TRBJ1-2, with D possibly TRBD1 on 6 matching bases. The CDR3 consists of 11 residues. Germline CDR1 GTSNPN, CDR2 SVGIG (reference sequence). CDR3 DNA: TGTGCCTGGAGTGTCTCCGGGACATGGAACTTC. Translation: CAWSVSGTWNF.

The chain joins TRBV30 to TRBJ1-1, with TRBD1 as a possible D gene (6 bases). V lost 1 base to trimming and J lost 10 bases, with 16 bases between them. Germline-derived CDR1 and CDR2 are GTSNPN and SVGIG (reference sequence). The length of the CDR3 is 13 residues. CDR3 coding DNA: TGTGCCTGGAGTGGAGGGGGATTCTTGGGAGCTTTCTTT. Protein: CAWSGGGFLGAFF.

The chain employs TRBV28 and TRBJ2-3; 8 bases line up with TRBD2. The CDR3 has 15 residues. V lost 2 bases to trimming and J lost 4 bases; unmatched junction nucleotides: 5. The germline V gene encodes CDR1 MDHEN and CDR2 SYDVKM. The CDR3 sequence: CASSLGTSGSDTQYF. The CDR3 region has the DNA TGTGCCAGCAGTTTAGGGACTAGTGGTTCAGATACGCAGTATTTT.

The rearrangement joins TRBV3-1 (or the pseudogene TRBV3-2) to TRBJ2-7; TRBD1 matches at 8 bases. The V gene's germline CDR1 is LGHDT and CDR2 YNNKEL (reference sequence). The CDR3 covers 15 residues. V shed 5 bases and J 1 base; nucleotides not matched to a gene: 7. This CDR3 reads CASSYPGQVSYEQYF. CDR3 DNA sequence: TGTGCCAGCAGCTACCCGGGACAGGTTTCCTACGAGCAGTACTTC.